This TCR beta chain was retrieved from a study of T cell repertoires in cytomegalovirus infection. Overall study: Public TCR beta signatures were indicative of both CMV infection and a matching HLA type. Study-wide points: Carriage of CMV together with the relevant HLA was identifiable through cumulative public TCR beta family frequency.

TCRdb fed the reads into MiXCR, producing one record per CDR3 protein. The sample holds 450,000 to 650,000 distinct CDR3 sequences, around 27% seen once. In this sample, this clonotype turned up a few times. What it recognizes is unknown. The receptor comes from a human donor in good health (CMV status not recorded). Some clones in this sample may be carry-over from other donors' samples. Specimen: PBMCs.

The DNA of the CDR3 is TGTGCCACCAGGGAGGGGACAGGGATGACTGAAGCTTTCTTT. It codes for CATREGTGMTEAFF. This chain joins TRBV24-1 and TRBJ1-1; TRBD1 matches at 9 bases. V shed 7 bases, J shed 5 bases, and the junction held 7 bases outside the gene matches. Germline V gene lookup returns CDR1 KGHDR and CDR2 SFDVKD. This CDR3 region has 14 residues.